Sequencing of this T cell receptor (beta chain) was carried out in a study of cytomegalovirus exposure and HLA in healthy donors. Trimming took 2 bases from V and 14 from J, leaving 9 bases between them. This CDR3 has 10 amino acids. 13 Jbeta primers and 60 Vbeta primers were used for the PCR. Profiling relied on immunoSEQ multiplex PCR, and the TCRdb table lists in-frame clones only, not all of them. Here the sample spans 65,000 to 70,000 clones, around 74% being singletons. With respect to this clone: Antigen: not known.

Study findings and constraints: In an earlier analysis, most TCR beta V segments were productive about 87% or about 30% of the time.

The sequencing input was PBMCs. The origin of this receptor is a woman in her 30s in good health and CMV-seropositive. The chain links TRBV23-1 to TRBJ2-5, with D perhaps matching TRBD1 (6 bases). Being an ORF, TRBV23-1 has a function that is uncertain. The CDR3, as DNA: TGCGCCAGCAGTCAAAACAGGGACTACTTC. Its protein is CASSQNRDYF.